These T cell receptor beta chains were read from a single sample in a study of blood T cell repertoires in COVID-19. Data came from immunoSEQ multiplex PCR; TCRdb stores just in-frame clones and leaves some out. The sample lists about 100,000 clones, roughly 90% occurring once. Input material: peripheral blood. The receptors shown here come from a man aged 60 to 69 with acute or convalescent COVID-19. CDR3s include the opening cysteine and the closing phenylalanine or tryptophan. Fields, in order: J gene, V gene, D gene, clone size, CDR3 protein, CDR3 DNA. D genes are given only for firm matches. Rows may omit the clone size; those that give it use once, few, many or a size class.

j_call: TRBJ1-1; v_call: TRBV11-2; d_call: NA; clone_size: NA; cdr3_aa: CASRQGATEAFF; cdr3_nt: TGTGCCAGCAGGCAGGGTGCCACTGAAGCTTTCTTT
j_call: TRBJ1-4; v_call: TRBV19; d_call: TRBD1; clone_size: few; cdr3_aa: CASMPGQGVNEKLFF; cdr3_nt: TGTGCCAGTATGCCGGGACAGGGGGTTAATGAAAAACTGTTTTTT
j_call: TRBJ1-2; v_call: TRBV3-1/TRBV3-2; d_call: NA; clone_size: NA; cdr3_aa: CASSPLTGQGYTF; cdr3_nt: TGTGCCAGCAGCCCCTTGACAGGACAAGGCTACACCTTC
j_call: TRBJ1-5; v_call: TRBV28; d_call: NA; clone_size: NA; cdr3_aa: CASSLAVFNQPQHF; cdr3_nt: TGTGCCAGCAGTTTAGCGGTATTCAATCAGCCCCAGCATTTT
j_call: TRBJ2-7; v_call: TRBV27; d_call: TRBD1; clone_size: NA; cdr3_aa: CASSPRQGSYEQYF; cdr3_nt: TGTGCCAGCAGTCCAAGACAGGGTTCCTACGAGCAGTACTTC
j_call: TRBJ2-3; v_call: TRBV7-2; d_call: TRBD2; clone_size: NA; cdr3_aa: CASSLVSTSGMGTDTQYF; cdr3_nt: TGTGCCAGCAGCTTAGTCTCTACTAGCGGGATGGGCACAGATACGCAGTATTTT
j_call: TRBJ2-1; v_call: TRBV11-2; d_call: TRBD2; clone_size: NA; cdr3_aa: CASSRKGGRVLEPYNEQFF; cdr3_nt: TGTGCCAGCAGCCGTAAGGGCGGGAGGGTGTTAGAGCCCTACAATGAGCAGTTCTTC
j_call: TRBJ2-3; v_call: TRBV14; d_call: NA; clone_size: few; cdr3_aa: CASSLYTGISLSAHTQYF; cdr3_nt: TGTGCCAGCAGCCTTTATACAGGGATCAGCCTTTCGGCACATACGCAGTATTTT
j_call: TRBJ1-6; v_call: TRBV12-3/TRBV12-4; d_call: NA; clone_size: NA; cdr3_aa: CASSETGGSPLHF; cdr3_nt: TGTGCCAGCAGTGAGACAGGCGGTTCACCCCTCCACTTT
j_call: TRBJ2-1; v_call: TRBV7-8; d_call: NA; clone_size: NA; cdr3_aa: CASSSQGFGNEQFF; cdr3_nt: TGTGCCAGCAGCTCACAGGGATTCGGGAATGAGCAGTTCTTC
j_call: TRBJ1-2; v_call: TRBV7-2; d_call: NA; clone_size: few; cdr3_aa: CASSTPGGNYGYTF; cdr3_nt: TGTGCCAGCAGTACTCCTGGGGGCAACTATGGCTACACCTTC
j_call: TRBJ1-6; v_call: TRBV6-5; d_call: TRBD1; clone_size: NA; cdr3_aa: CASSPGTGNSPLHF; cdr3_nt: TGTGCCAGCAGCCCCGGGACAGGGAATTCACCCCTCCACTTT
j_call: TRBJ1-1; v_call: TRBV29-1; d_call: TRBD1; clone_size: NA; cdr3_aa: CSAGLGTGGTEAFF; cdr3_nt: TGCAGCGCCGGGCTCGGGACAGGGGGAACTGAAGCTTTCTTT
j_call: TRBJ1-2; v_call: TRBV5-1; d_call: NA; clone_size: NA; cdr3_aa: CASSLVADNYGYTF; cdr3_nt: TGCGCCAGCAGCTTGGTTGCGGATAACTATGGCTACACCTTC
j_call: TRBJ1-1; v_call: TRBV2; d_call: NA; clone_size: NA; cdr3_aa: CASALAVKNTEAFF; cdr3_nt: TGTGCCAGCGCTCTAGCGGTGAAGAACACTGAAGCTTTCTTT
j_call: TRBJ1-5; v_call: TRBV2; d_call: TRBD1; clone_size: NA; cdr3_aa: CASSPDRAGQPQHF; cdr3_nt: TGTGCCAGCAGCCCGGACAGGGCCGGGCAGCCCCAGCATTTT
j_call: TRBJ2-1; v_call: TRBV27; d_call: TRBD2; clone_size: NA; cdr3_aa: CASRSWGLAGDNEQFF; cdr3_nt: TGTGCCAGCAGGTCATGGGGACTAGCGGGGGACAATGAGCAGTTCTTC
j_call: TRBJ2-6; v_call: TRBV19; d_call: NA; clone_size: NA; cdr3_aa: CASSISGVSGANVLTF; cdr3_nt: TGTGCCAGTAGTATTTCAGGGGTCTCTGGGGCCAACGTCCTGACTTTC
j_call: TRBJ2-1; v_call: TRBV5-4; d_call: NA; clone_size: NA; cdr3_aa: CASSYSTTKIRSYNEQFF; cdr3_nt: TGTGCCAGCAGCTACAGCACGACTAAGATTAGATCCTACAATGAGCAGTTCTTC
j_call: TRBJ1-5; v_call: TRBV6-5; d_call: NA; clone_size: NA; cdr3_aa: CASNLAADQPQHF; cdr3_nt: TGTGCCAGCAACCTGGCCGCGGATCAGCCCCAGCATTTT